Presented here are 8 T cell receptor beta chains from one specimen sequenced in a study of vaccination and CD4 T cells after COVID-19. Time point specified: late sampling 161 to 241 days after vaccination in three convalescent patients. Specified treatment: roughly 10-day PBMC culture with coronavirus spike peptide pools or control peptides (ViraFEST assay). Cultured CD4+ T cells had their DNA profiled by the Oncomine TCR Beta short-read assay. TCRdb independently ran MiXCR on the PCR reads; one entry per CDR3 protein. The profile shows about 21,000 distinct CDR3 sequences, approximately 42% of them singletons. Antigens of these TCRs are unknown. The sample was CD4+ T cells from blood, cultured in vitro, taken about 7 months after SARS-CoV-2 vaccination. The receptors derive from a human donor who had recovered from COVID-19.

This clonotype qualifies as medium-sized (0.01 to 0.1%). This sequence joins TRBV7-2 and TRBJ1-6; D gene ambiguous. There are 11 residues in the CDR3. In germline, CDR1 is SGHTA, CDR2 FQGNSA. The V end lost 8 bases, the J end lost 9 bases, and 8 bases lay between the germline ends. This CDR3 reads CASSMGSPLHF. The CDR3 nucleotides are TGTGCCAGCTCGATGGGTTCACCCCTCCACTTT.

This clonotype was detected a few times. The chain couples TRBV20-1 to TRBJ2-1; the D gene is possibly TRBD2 (5 bases). The V end was cut by 0 bases, the J end by 3 bases, with 12 bases between. From germline, CDR1 is DFQATT and CDR2 SNEGSKA (reference sequence). CDR3 length equals 15 residues. Here the CDR3 reads CSAREIARRYNEQFF. DNA of the CDR3: TGCAGTGCTAGAGAAATAGCGAGGCGCTACAATGAGCAGTTCTTC.

This clonotype has a handful of counts. The chain is built from TRBV28 and TRBJ2-7; possibly TRBD1 or TRBD2 for D (5 bases each). V was clipped by 6 bases and J by 0 bases, with 15 bases between them. From germline, CDR1 is MDHEN and CDR2 SYDVKM. CDR3 length: 15 residues. The CDR3 here is CASRPRDGISYEQYF. The CDR3 DNA follows: TGTGCCAGCAGACCTCGGGACGGCATCTCCTACGAGCAGTACTTC. The complete variable domain, with remaining parts taken from reference TRBV28 and TRBJ2-7, reads DVKVTQSSRYLVKRTGEKVFLECVQDMDHENMFWYRQDPGLGLRLIYFSYDVKMKEKGDIPEGYSVSREKKERFSLILESASTNQTSMYLCASRPRDGISYEQYFGPGTRLTVT.

The rearrangement uses TRBV7-2 and TRBJ2-7; no reliable D call. The V gene's germline CDR1 is SGHTA and CDR2 FQGNSA. This CDR3 is built from 12 residues. V lost 1 base and J lost 5, with 6 bases in between. As DNA, the CDR3 is TGTGCCAGCAGCTTAGTAGAGAACGAGCAGTACTTC. It codes for CASSLVENEQYF.

This chain uses TRBV4-2 with TRBJ2-3; D may match TRBD1 or TRBD2 (6 bases each). V lost 1 base and J 3 bases, leaving 14 bases between the germline ends. The length of the CDR3 is 16 residues. Germline CDR1 is LGHNA and CDR2 is YNFKEQ. CDR3 DNA sequence: TGTGCCAGCAGCCAAGGGTCGGGGGCAGGTACAGATACGCAGTATTTT. Its translation: CASSQGSGAGTDTQYF.

This clonotype was seen a few times. The CDR3 reads CSAVDRTNTEAFF. The CDR3 DNA follows: TGCAGTGCGGTAGACAGGACGAACACTGAAGCTTTCTTT. This sequence joins TRBV20-1 and TRBJ1-1; a weak D match, TRBD1 (6 bases). This CDR3 has 13 residues. Germline lookup yields CDR1 DFQATT and CDR2 SNEGSKA (reference sequence). The V end lost 6 bases, the J end lost 1 base, and 12 bases lay between the germline ends.

By share, this clonotype counts as medium-sized. The V gene is TRBV6-1, the J gene TRBJ2-5; D is possibly TRBD1 or TRBD2 (5 bases each). Trimming cost V 2 bases and J 3 bases, with 10 bases left between them. The germline CDR1 and CDR2 sequences are MNHNS and SASEGT. The CDR3 is made up of 14 amino acids. The CDR3 bases are TGTGCCAGCAGTGAACTGGGGCGGGAAGAGACCCAGTACTTC. It yields the protein CASSELGREETQYF.

The chain employs TRBV10-2 and TRBJ2-7; TRBD2 matches at 10 bases. Germline V gene lookup returns CDR1 WSHSY and CDR2 SAAADI. The CDR3 has 16 residues. Losses at the gene ends were 1 base for V and 4 bases for J; bases not matched to a gene: 7. CDR3 in amino acids: CASSEWSSGSYYEQYF. The CDR3 DNA is TGCGCCAGCAGTGAGTGGTCTAGCGGGAGTTATTACGAGCAGTACTTC.